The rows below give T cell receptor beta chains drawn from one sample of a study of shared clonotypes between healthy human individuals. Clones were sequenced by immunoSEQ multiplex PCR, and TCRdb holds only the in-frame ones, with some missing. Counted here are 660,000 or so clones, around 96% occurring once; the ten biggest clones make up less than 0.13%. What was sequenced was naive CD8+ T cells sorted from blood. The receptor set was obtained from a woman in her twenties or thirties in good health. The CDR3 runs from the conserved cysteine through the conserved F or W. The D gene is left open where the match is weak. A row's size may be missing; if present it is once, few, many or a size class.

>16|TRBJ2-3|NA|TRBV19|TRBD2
CASSIGAGGPGDTQYF
TGTGCCAGTAGTATAGGTGCGGGAGGGCCTGGAGATACGCAGTATTTT
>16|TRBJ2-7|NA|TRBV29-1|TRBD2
CSVEVSREANSYEQYF
TGCAGCGTTGAGGTCTCGCGGGAGGCGAACTCCTACGAGCAGTACTTC
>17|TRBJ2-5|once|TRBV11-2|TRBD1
CASSLAGTGTVQETQYF
TGTGCCAGCAGCTTAGCCGGGACAGGGACCGTCCAAGAGACCCAGTACTTC
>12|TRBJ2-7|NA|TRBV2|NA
CASRNRGREQYF
TGTGCCAGCAGGAACAGAGGCCGGGAGCAGTACTTC
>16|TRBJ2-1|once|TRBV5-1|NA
CASSLKALSSYNEQFF
TGCGCCAGCAGCTTGAAAGCTCTGAGCTCCTACAATGAGCAGTTCTTC
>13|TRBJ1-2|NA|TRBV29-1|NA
CSVVIPLGHGYTF
TGCAGCGTTGTGATACCCCTTGGGCATGGCTACACCTTC
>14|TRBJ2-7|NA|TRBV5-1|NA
CASRDGYVSYEQYF
TGCGCCAGCAGAGACGGCTACGTATCCTACGAGCAGTACTTC
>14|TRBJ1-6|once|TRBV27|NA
CASSPGMGNSPLHF
TGTGCCAGCAGTCCCGGGATGGGAAATTCACCCCTCCACTTT
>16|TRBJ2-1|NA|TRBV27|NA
CASSSLPGSSYNEQFF
TGTGCCAGCAGTTCTCTACCCGGGAGTTCCTACAATGAGCAGTTCTTC
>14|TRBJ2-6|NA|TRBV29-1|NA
CSVEGAGGANVLTF
TGCAGCGTTGAGGGAGCGGGCGGGGCCAACGTCCTGACTTTC
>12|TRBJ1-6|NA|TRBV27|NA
CASSYGNSPLHF
TGTGCCAGCAGTTATGGAAATTCACCCCTCCACTTT
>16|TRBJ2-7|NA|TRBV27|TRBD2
CASSPLGTSVPYEQYF
TGTGCCAGCAGTCCTTTAGGGACTAGCGTACCCTACGAGCAGTACTTC
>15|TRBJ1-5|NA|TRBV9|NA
CASSESGESGQPQHF
TGTGCCAGCAGCGAAAGCGGGGAATCGGGGCAGCCCCAGCATTTT
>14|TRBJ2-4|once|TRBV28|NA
CASTGGWPKNIQYF
TGTGCCAGCACCGGGGGTTGGCCCAAAAACATTCAGTACTTC